This T cell receptor (beta chain) was recorded in a study of cytomegalovirus exposure and HLA in healthy donors. The donors were in the roughly 120-subject validation cohort, distinct from the roughly 720-subject first cohort. The assay was immunoSEQ multiplex PCR, and TCRdb's table has in-frame clones only and misses some. The sample has tens of thousands of clones, about 94% seen once; the top ten hold more than 1.2%. Regarding this clone: Its antigen remains unknown.

Broader study findings: Despite most TCR sequences being rare, some public TCRs occurred in many donors. Confirmation in vitro established that a few CMV-associated chains were specific for CMV antigens.

Trimming at V came to 4 bases and at J to 1 base, leaving 5 bases not matched to a gene. The CDR3 is made up of 16 amino acids. The V call is TRBV23-1, the J call TRBJ2-1; 9 nucleotides align to TRBD2. TRBV23-1 is labeled an ORF, and its function is uncertain. The clonotype comes from a man aged 18-30 years in good health and CMV-seropositive. Sequenced input: PBMCs. The CDR3 region has the DNA TGCGCCAGCAGTCTCCGACTAGCGGAATCCTACAATGAGCAGTTCTTC. Translation: CASSLRLAESYNEQFF.